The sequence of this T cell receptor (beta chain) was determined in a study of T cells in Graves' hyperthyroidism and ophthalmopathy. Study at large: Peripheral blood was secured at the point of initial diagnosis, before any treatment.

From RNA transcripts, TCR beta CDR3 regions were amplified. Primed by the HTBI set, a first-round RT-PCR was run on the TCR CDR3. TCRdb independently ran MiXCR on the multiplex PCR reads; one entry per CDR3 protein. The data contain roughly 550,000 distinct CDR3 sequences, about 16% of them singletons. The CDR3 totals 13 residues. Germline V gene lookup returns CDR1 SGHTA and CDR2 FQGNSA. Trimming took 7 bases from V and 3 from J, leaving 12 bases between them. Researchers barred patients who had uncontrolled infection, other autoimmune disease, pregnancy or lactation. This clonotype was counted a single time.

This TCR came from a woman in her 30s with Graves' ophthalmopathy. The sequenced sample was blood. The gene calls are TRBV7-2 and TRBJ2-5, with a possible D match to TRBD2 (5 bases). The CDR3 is CASTEDWKETQYF. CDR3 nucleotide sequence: TGTGCCAGCACTGAGGACTGGAAAGAGACCCAGTACTTC.